This T cell receptor beta chain appears in the sequencing data of a study of T cells in Graves' hyperthyroidism and ophthalmopathy. This CDR3 is built from 16 residues. V dropped 5 bases and J dropped 5; count of bases not matched to a gene: 11. The investigators amplified TCR beta CDR3 regions from RNA transcripts. First-round RT-PCR targeting the TCR CDR3 was performed with the HTBI primer set. In TCRdb, the multiplex PCR reads were re-called with MiXCR into one record per CDR3 protein. The data show hundreds of thousands of distinct CDR3 sequences, with more than 11% seen just once and less than 6% held by the top ten. Study conclusions and caveats: For ophthalmopathy, model prediction preceded onset by a median about six months.

Only a few counts were recorded for this clonotype. Its specificity is not known. Sequenced material: blood. The V and J genes are TRBV12-3 or TRBV12-4 and TRBJ2-5; 10 nucleotides align to TRBD2. The TCR comes from a woman between 25 and 40 years old with Graves' hyperthyroidism that later progressed to Graves' ophthalmopathy. The CDR3 reads CASSPWTSGASETQYF. In nucleotides, the CDR3 is TGTGCCAGCAGTCCCTGGACTAGCGGAGCCTCGGAGACCCAGTACTTC.